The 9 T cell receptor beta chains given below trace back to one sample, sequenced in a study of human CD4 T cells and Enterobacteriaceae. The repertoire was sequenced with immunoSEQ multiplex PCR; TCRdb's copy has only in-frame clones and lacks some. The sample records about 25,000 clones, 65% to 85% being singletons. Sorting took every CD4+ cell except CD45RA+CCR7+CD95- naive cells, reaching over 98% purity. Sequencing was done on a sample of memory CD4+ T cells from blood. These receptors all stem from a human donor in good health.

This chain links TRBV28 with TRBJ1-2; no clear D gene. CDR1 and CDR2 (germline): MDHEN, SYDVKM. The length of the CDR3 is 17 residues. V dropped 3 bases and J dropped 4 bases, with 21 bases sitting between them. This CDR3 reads CASSFRTASQSSYGYTF. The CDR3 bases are TGTGCCAGCAGTTTCCGGACCGCCTCTCAAAGTAGCTATGGCTACACCTTC.

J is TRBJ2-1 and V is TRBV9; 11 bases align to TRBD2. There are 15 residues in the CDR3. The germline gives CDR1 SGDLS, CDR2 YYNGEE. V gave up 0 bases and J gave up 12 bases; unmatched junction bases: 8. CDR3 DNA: TGTGCCAGCAGCGTAGGGGGGCTAGCGGGAGGTCGGCAGTTCTTC. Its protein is CASSVGGLAGGRQFF.

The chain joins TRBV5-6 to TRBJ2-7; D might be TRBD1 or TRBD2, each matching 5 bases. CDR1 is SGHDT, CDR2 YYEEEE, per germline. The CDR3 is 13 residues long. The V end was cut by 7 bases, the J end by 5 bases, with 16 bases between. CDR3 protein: CASRGPPGNEQYF. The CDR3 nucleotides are TGTGCCAGCCGGGGACCTCCGGGGAACGAGCAGTACTTC.

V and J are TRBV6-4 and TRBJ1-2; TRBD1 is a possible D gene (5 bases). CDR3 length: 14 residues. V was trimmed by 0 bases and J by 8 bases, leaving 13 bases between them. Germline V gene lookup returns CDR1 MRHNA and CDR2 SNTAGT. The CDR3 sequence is CASSDSGRPGGYTF. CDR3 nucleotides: TGTGCCAGCAGTGACTCGGGGCGACCGGGGGGCTACACCTTC.

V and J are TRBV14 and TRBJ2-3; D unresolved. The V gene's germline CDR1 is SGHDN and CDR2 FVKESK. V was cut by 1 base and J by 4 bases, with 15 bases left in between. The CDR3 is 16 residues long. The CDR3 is CASSQGGLTGPDTQYF. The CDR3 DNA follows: TGTGCCAGCAGCCAAGGGGGTTTAACCGGACCAGATACGCAGTATTTT.

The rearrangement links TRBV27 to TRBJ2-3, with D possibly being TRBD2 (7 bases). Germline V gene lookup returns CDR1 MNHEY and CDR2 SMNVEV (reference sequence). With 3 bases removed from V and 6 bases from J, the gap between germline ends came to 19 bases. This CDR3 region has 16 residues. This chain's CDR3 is CASSFLGGGQVDTQYF. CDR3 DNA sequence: TGTGCCAGCAGTTTCCTTGGGGGGGGGCAAGTGGATACGCAGTATTTT.

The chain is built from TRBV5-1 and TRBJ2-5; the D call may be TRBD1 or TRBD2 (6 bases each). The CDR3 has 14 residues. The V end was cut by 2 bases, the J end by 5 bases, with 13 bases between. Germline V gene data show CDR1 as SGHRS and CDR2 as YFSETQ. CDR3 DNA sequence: TGCGCCAGCAGCTTCGGGGGCTTAGGGGAGACCCAGTACTTC. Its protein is CASSFGGLGETQYF.

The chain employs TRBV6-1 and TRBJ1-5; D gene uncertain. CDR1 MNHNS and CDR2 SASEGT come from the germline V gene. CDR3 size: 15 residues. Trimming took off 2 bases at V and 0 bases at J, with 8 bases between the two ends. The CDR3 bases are TGTGCCAGCAGTGAACAGCTTGATAGCAATCAGCCCCAGCATTTT. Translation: CASSEQLDSNQPQHF.

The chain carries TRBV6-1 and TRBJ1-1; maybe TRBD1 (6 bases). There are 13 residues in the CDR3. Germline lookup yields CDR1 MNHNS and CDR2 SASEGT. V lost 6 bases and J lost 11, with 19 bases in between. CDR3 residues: CASRGGSSLSAFF. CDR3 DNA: TGTGCCAGCAGGGGGGGCTCATCTCTGTCCGCTTTCTTT.